This T cell receptor (beta chain) was recorded in a study of persistence of HIV-infected CD4 T cells. This was the immunoSEQ version 4 assay in survey mode. Method: immunoSEQ multiplex PCR; TCRdb's copy keeps in-frame clones and lacks some. The table includes tens of thousands of clones, roughly 70% detected once. Comment on this clone: What it binds is unknown.

The stimulus was an HIV-1 Gag 15-mer peptide pool, around 1.1 ug/peptide/mL. Responding CD4+ T cells were sorted by upregulation of both CD40 ligand and CD69. Trimming removed 0 bases from V and 3 bases from J, with 18 bases in between. The CDR3 covers 17 residues. CDR1 is SGHRS and CDR2 is YFSETQ in the germline V gene. This sequence joins TRBV5-1 and TRBJ1-2, with no clear D. The receptor was isolated from an adult man with HIV who was CMV-seropositive. Sequenced here: CD4+ T cells sorted from PBMCs after approximately 20-hour stimulation, sampled from a patient who received antiretroviral therapy. Here the CDR3 DNA reads TGCGCCAGCAGCTTGGAGTTTTACGGGGAGCGGGACTATGGCTACACCTTC. Translating gives CASSLEFYGERDYGYTF.